This TCR beta chain appears in the sequencing data of a study of blood T cells in healthy people across ages (dated by TCRdb to about 2015). At the level of the whole study: In model experiments, roughly one uniquely barcoded TCR beta cDNA molecule per two T cells was captured by template switching. Age-related changes in TCR beta repertoire diversity were measured in the study by deep sequencing normalized with unique cDNA molecular identifiers. Donors were grouped into four age groups: young (average approximately 15 years), middle-aged (over 35), aged (around 60) and long-lived (approximately 78). For two donors (one aged 18 to 29 and one aged 80 or older), the study analyzed two additional independent replicas of 1 million unique cDNA reads from the same blood draw.

In the case of this clonotype: Its antigen specificity is not known. One base away there is no much larger clone; base qualities are not given.

Relative to germline, V is missing 5 bases and J is missing 7 bases, with 7 bases of the junction outside any gene match. Reading the germline V gene (reference sequence) gives CDR1 DFQATT and CDR2 SNEGSKA. The CDR3 covers 12 residues, taking in both the cysteine and the phenylalanine. The read is trimmed to its CDR3 DNA, 36 bases read in frame from base 1. Libraries were prepared through 5' RACE. The instrument given in TCRdb is Illumina HiSeq 2500. A second PCR of roughly 6 to 11 cycles was performed with a sample-barcoded 5' primer and a J-beta primer mix. A unique molecular identifier was introduced onto each TCR beta cDNA molecule by a template-switch 5' adaptor carrying 12 random nucleotides. Each sample yielded at least 2.5 million CDR3-containing paired-end reads. First-strand cDNA synthesis was performed from all RNA using the Mint cDNA synthesis kit, with priming by a TRBC-specific oligonucleotide. Following uracil-DNA glycosylase treatment, all cDNA underwent a first 18-cycle PCR with the universal primers M1SS and BC2_uni_R. The authors' pipeline ran thus. For normalization, 1 million high-quality reads, each with a distinct molecular identifier, were randomly selected from each sample. Reads with shared molecular identifiers were discarded instead of being binned into consensus sequences. MiTCR, set to a Q25 quality threshold and the strictest error-elimination algorithm, was used for CDR3 identification, clonotype clustering and error correction. A nonparametric unseen species model with Euler transformation was used to estimate a lower bound on total TCR beta diversity. Starting from the raw public reads, TCRdb applied fastp trimming at Q25, assembled clones with MiXCR and retained in-frame beta chains. Rows matching on CDR3 protein sequence are summarized as one entry with the most common DNA and genes. None of the V and J calls come from the authors' own analysis; TCRdb made them. The sample has 500,000 to 650,000 distinct CDR3 sequences on record, about 28% of them singletons. About 3.9% of the sample goes to the ten largest clones.

The donors were some 36 Caucasian individuals from Russia, aged 6 to 90 years, who were systemically healthy. Each donor gave ten milliliters of peripheral blood, drawn into EDTA-treated Vacutainer tubes. Ficoll-Paque density-gradient centrifugation was used to isolate PBMCs, with at least 7 million obtained per sample. Total RNA was extracted from PBMCs with Trizol reagent, with at least 5.5 micrograms obtained per sample. For every donor, flow cytometry on a PBMC aliquot measured the percentage of naive CD45RAhigh/CD27high T cells. The research as a whole found: The long-lived group showed more naive CD4+ T cells, fewer expanded clones and increased TCR diversity than the aged group, suggesting age selection. Because profiling used bulk unsorted PBMCs, naive and antigen-experienced compartments could not be compared conclusively. There was a strong correlation between observed TCR beta diversity and the percentage of naive T cells measured by flow cytometry. Donor CMV infection status was unknown, potentially confounding age-related changes in expanded clonotypes. As age increased, observed TCR beta diversity per million T cells dropped in a roughly linear way, and a significant reduction was already evident by age 40. Estimates of total diversity based on one million sequenced T cells were regarded as lower bounds and as underestimates.

These records were also assigned to another study, of T cells of mothers and their children. The second paper states: The donors were nine systemically healthy Caucasian individuals, made up of three mothers and their six children. cDNA synthesis used all of the extracted RNA, with 1.5 ug of RNA in each 15 ul reaction. Sample barcodes and 2-4 random nucleotides were added via the M1S primer in the second PCR. More than 8 million TCR beta CDR3 reads were obtained from each mother, and about 3 million reads were obtained from each child. TCR recombination output is similarly shaped by thymic selection in related and unrelated pairs, with a minor effect exerted by inherited differences. Related mother-child pairs always showed normalized repertoire overlap that was slightly higher than in unrelated mother-child pairs, though the difference was never significant. No persistent microchimeric T cell clones were found, with a detection sensitivity of around 100 clones per million clonotypes. To look for features that set related mother-child pairs apart from unrelated individuals, the researchers ran deep NGS to compare the TCR beta repertoires of mothers and children. The mean age was roughly 40 +/- 4 years for the mothers and about 12 +/- 4 years for the children. After adapters were ligated using NEBNext reagents, the libraries underwent 100+100 nt paired-end sequencing on an Illumina HiSeq 2000. Mother and child libraries were prepared a month apart and sequenced in separate runs to prevent cross-contamination. For each donor, between 500,000 and 2,000,000 distinct TCR beta clonotypes were identified. Naive TCR beta clonotypes were estimated from low-frequency clonotypes matched to each donor's FACS-determined naive share, without sorting.

Sequencing used blood. The sequence came from a boy aged 2 to 10 in good health. This sequence uses TRBV20-1 and TRBJ1-2, and TRBD1 aligns with 7 junction nucleotides. The CDR3 region reads CSASGGSTGYTF. The DNA is TGCAGTGCTTCAGGGGGTAGTACTGGCTACACCTTC.